This is a list of T cell receptor beta chains from one sample in a study of glioma-infiltrating T cells. In TCRdb, the multiplex PCR reads were re-called with MiXCR into one record per CDR3 protein. The profile shows about 180,000 distinct CDR3 sequences, roughly 45% of them singletons. Material for sequencing was glioma tissue, nonneoplastic brain tissue, or PBMCs (not recorded which). The receptors originated from a human donor with low-grade glioma or glioblastoma, undergoing nonglioma brain surgery, or in good health (not recorded which). Each CDR3 is given with its conserved first and last residue. D genes are given only for firm matches. Rows may omit the clone size; those that give it use once, few, many or a size class.

D gene: TRBD2
J gene: TRBJ2-5
V gene: TRBV6-1
clone size: few
CDR3 protein: CASRTSGEYQETQYF
CDR3 DNA: TGTGCCAGCAGGACTAGCGGAGAGTACCAAGAGACCCAGTACTTC

D gene: -
J gene: TRBJ1-2
V gene: TRBV19
clone size: few
CDR3 protein: CASSTESSYTF
CDR3 DNA: TGTGCCAGTAGTACAGAGTCGAGCTACACCTTC

D gene: -
J gene: TRBJ2-1
V gene: TRBV19
clone size: few
CDR3 protein: CASSIGRPNEQFF
CDR3 DNA: TGTGCCAGTAGTATCGGGAGACCCAATGAGCAGTTCTTC

D gene: TRBD2
J gene: TRBJ2-1
V gene: TRBV20-1
clone size: -
CDR3 protein: CSARPNITSGRLYEQFF
CDR3 DNA: TGCAGTGCTCGTCCAAATATTACTAGCGGGAGGCTCTATGAGCAGTTCTTC

D gene: -
J gene: TRBJ1-2
V gene: TRBV5-1
clone size: -
CDR3 protein: CASSLDPGLYGYTF
CDR3 DNA: TGCGCCAGCAGCTTGGACCCCGGTCTCTATGGCTACACCTTC

D gene: -
J gene: TRBJ2-5
V gene: TRBV18
clone size: -
CDR3 protein: CASSPREGMETQYF
CDR3 DNA: TGTGCCAGCTCACCTCGAGAGGGCATGGAGACCCAGTACTTC

D gene: -
J gene: TRBJ2-2
V gene: TRBV5-6
clone size: -
CDR3 protein: CASSVRLHTGELFF
CDR3 DNA: TGTGCCAGCAGCGTTCGATTGCACACCGGGGAGCTGTTTTTT

D gene: -
J gene: TRBJ1-5
V gene: TRBV6-1
clone size: many
CDR3 protein: CASSQGYGNQPQHF
CDR3 DNA: TGTGCCAGCAGTCAAGGTTACGGCAATCAGCCCCAGCATTTT

D gene: TRBD2
J gene: TRBJ2-7
V gene: TRBV6-5
clone size: -
CDR3 protein: CASSRERLAALTYEQYF
CDR3 DNA: TGTGCCAGCAGTCGCGAAAGACTAGCGGCCTTGACCTACGAGCAGTACTTC

D gene: -
J gene: TRBJ2-1
V gene: TRBV12-3/TRBV12-4
clone size: many
CDR3 protein: CASTPLRGQTQSRGEQFF
CDR3 DNA: TGTGCCAGCACCCCCCTAAGGGGACAAACCCAATCCAGGGGTGAGCAGTTCTTC

D gene: TRBD2
J gene: TRBJ2-7
V gene: TRBV7-2
clone size: -
CDR3 protein: CASSSGLAGFIDEQYF
CDR3 DNA: TGTGCCAGCAGCTCCGGACTAGCGGGATTTATCGACGAGCAGTACTTC

D gene: -
J gene: TRBJ1-4
V gene: TRBV19
clone size: -
CDR3 protein: CASRWSGDPTNEKLFF
CDR3 DNA: TGTGCCAGCCGGTGGTCGGGGGATCCAACTAATGAAAAACTGTTTTTT

D gene: TRBD2
J gene: TRBJ2-7
V gene: TRBV28
clone size: many
CDR3 protein: CASSLSGSTYEQYF
CDR3 DNA: TGTGCCAGCAGTTTAAGCGGGAGTACCTACGAGCAGTACTTC

D gene: -
J gene: TRBJ1-1
V gene: TRBV19
clone size: few
CDR3 protein: CASSYSPAANTEAFF
CDR3 DNA: TGTGCCAGTAGTTATTCCCCCGCGGCGAACACTGAAGCTTTCTTT

D gene: TRBD2
J gene: TRBJ2-1
V gene: TRBV28
clone size: many
CDR3 protein: CASSFRDYSYNEQFF
CDR3 DNA: TGTGCCAGCAGTTTCCGGGACTACTCCTACAATGAGCAGTTCTTC

D gene: -
J gene: TRBJ2-5
V gene: TRBV7-2
clone size: few
CDR3 protein: CASSGASTSPETQYF
CDR3 DNA: TGTGCCAGCAGCGGCGCTTCGACTAGTCCGGAGACCCAGTACTTC

D gene: -
J gene: TRBJ1-1
V gene: TRBV4-1
clone size: many
CDR3 protein: CASSLDRDLTEAFF
CDR3 DNA: TGCGCCAGCAGCCTGGACCGGGACCTAACTGAAGCTTTCTTT

D gene: -
J gene: TRBJ1-1
V gene: TRBV7-6
clone size: many
CDR3 protein: CASSPRMDTEAFF
CDR3 DNA: TGTGCCAGCAGCCCTCGGATGGACACTGAAGCTTTCTTT